Listed here are 23 T cell receptor beta chains from one sample, sequenced in a study of CD8+ T cells in alopecia areata. Sequencing relied on a cDNA template that was reverse transcribed from extracted RNA. Profiling relied on immunoSEQ multiplex PCR, and the TCRdb table lists in-frame clones only, not all of them. The table records fewer than 250,000 clones, about 60% of them present only once. The source was CD4+ T cells sorted from blood, collected at week 0. These receptors were obtained from a human donor with alopecia areata.

This clone was detected only once. The V and J genes are TRBV9 and TRBJ1-1; D gene ambiguous. The CDR3 length is 14 residues. From germline, CDR1 is SGDLS and CDR2 YYNGEE. Between the trimmed V and J ends, which lost 1 base and 0 bases, there was a span of 7 bases. The DNA of the CDR3 is TGTGCCAGCAGCGTAAATGTAGTGAACACTGAAGCTTTCTTT. This encodes CASSVNVVNTEAFF.

This sequence joins TRBV12-5 and TRBJ2-3, with no clear D. Germline V CDR1 and CDR2: LGHNT, FRNRAP. CDR3 size: 14 residues. V dropped 3 bases and J dropped 2 bases, with 9 bases sitting between them. The CDR3 here is CASGFSDITDTQYF. CDR3 in DNA: TGTGCTAGTGGTTTTAGTGATATCACAGATACGCAGTATTTT.

The V and J genes are TRBV5-6 and TRBJ2-2; D uncertain. The CDR3 runs 15 residues. V lost 4 bases to trimming and J lost 1 base, with 11 bases between them. CDR1 is SGHDT, CDR2 YYEEEE, per germline. In DNA, the CDR3 is TGTGCCAGCAGCCCGGACGGCCGGAACACCGGGGAGCTGTTTTTT. Protein sequence: CASSPDGRNTGELFF. The full variable domain, completed using reference TRBV5-6 and TRBJ2-2, is DAGVTQSPTHLIKTRGQQVTLRCSPKSGHDTVSWYQQALGQGPQFIFQYYEEEERQRGNFPDRFSGHQFPNYSSELNVNALLLGDSALYLCASSPDGRNTGELFFGEGSRLTVL.

J is TRBJ2-5 and V is TRBV9; D not certain. The CDR3 covers 12 residues. Germline CDR1 and CDR2: SGDLS and YYNGEE. Between the trimmed V and J ends, which lost 3 bases and 2 bases, there was a span of 5 bases. CDR3 residues: CASSDPQETQYF. CDR3 in DNA: TGTGCCAGCAGCGACCCACAAGAGACCCAGTACTTC. Looking up the rest from reference TRBV9 and TRBJ2-5 gives the full variable domain: DSGVTQTPKHLITATGQRVTLRCSPRSGDLSVYWYQQSLDQGLQFLIQYYNGEERAKGNILERFSAQQFPDLHSELNLSSLELGDSALYFCASSDPQETQYFGPGTRLLVL.

This CDR3 reads CASSSSQREYF. In nucleotides, the CDR3 is TGTGCCAGCAGCTCCTCCCAGAGGGAGTACTTC. This sequence joins TRBV7-2 and TRBJ2-7; the D gene is possibly TRBD2 (5 bases). Between the trimmed V and J ends, which lost 4 bases and 11 bases, there was a span of 12 bases. Germline V lookup: CDR1 SGHTA, CDR2 FQGNSA. CDR3 length: 11 amino acids.

V gene TRBV10-1 combines with J gene TRBJ1-2; no definite D call. In germline, CDR1 is WNHNN, CDR2 SYGVQD (reference sequence). V lost 2 bases and J lost 4, with 8 bases in between. The CDR3 is 13 amino acids. CDR3 nucleotide sequence: TGCGCCAGCAGTGAGGGGCAGCTCTATGGCTACACCTTC. It specifies CASSEGQLYGYTF.

This chain links TRBV5-1 with TRBJ2-7; tentatively, D is TRBD1 or TRBD2 (5 bases each). CDR1 and CDR2 from the germline V gene are SGHRS and YFSETQ. The V end lost 1 base, the J end lost 7 bases, and 27 bases lay between the germline ends. CDR3 length equals 18 residues. The CDR3 is CASSLLGFRTGTRGEQYF. The CDR3 nucleotides read TGCGCCAGCAGCTTGTTAGGTTTCCGGACCGGGACGCGAGGGGAGCAGTACTTC.

DNA of the CDR3: TGCAGCGTCGACAATTCCTACGAGCAGTACTTC. Protein product: CSVDNSYEQYF. The rearrangement links TRBV29-1 to TRBJ2-7; D uncertain. Trimming stripped 6 bases from V and 1 base from J, with 7 bases between. The V gene's germline CDR1 is SQVTM and CDR2 ANQGSEA. The CDR3 runs to 11 residues.

About this clone: Other DNA sequences in this specimen translate into the identical CDR3. The chain is built from TRBV30 and TRBJ1-5; TRBD1 agrees at 9 bases. CDR3 length: 14 amino acids. With 2 bases clipped from V and 4 bases from J, the junction kept 3 bases outside the gene matches. CDR1 and CDR2 (germline): GTSNPN, SVGIG (reference sequence). CDR3 residues: CAWSLGQGNQPQHF. The CDR3 DNA is TGTGCCTGGAGTTTAGGACAGGGGAATCAGCCCCAGCATTTT.

J is TRBJ2-3 and V is TRBV18, with a weak D call TRBD1 (6 bases). This CDR3 is 15 amino acids long. CDR1 is KGHSH and CDR2 is LQKENI in the germline V gene. V lost 6 bases and J 1 base, leaving 14 bases between the germline ends. As DNA, the CDR3 is TGTGCCAGCTCCCGACAGGCCTCAGGCACAGATACGCAGTATTTT. It specifies CASSRQASGTDTQYF.

This sequence joins TRBV15 and TRBJ2-7, with 7 bases lining up with TRBD1. V gave up 5 bases and J gave up 2 bases; unmatched junction bases: 6. From germline, CDR1 is LNHNV and CDR2 YYDKDF (reference sequence). This CDR3 is 14 amino acids long. CDR3 coding DNA: TGTGCCACCAGCGGAACAGGGGACGCCTACGAGCAGTACTTC. Protein sequence: CATSGTGDAYEQYF.

V gene TRBV6-5 combines with J gene TRBJ1-1, with D perhaps TRBD1 (5 bases). The V gene lost 2 bases and the J gene lost 8 bases, with 6 bases spanning the gap. The CDR3 length is 11 residues. CDR1 and CDR2 (germline): MNHEY, SVGAGI. CDR3 loop: CASSYNREAFF. The CDR3 coding sequence is TGTGCCAGCAGTTACAACAGGGAAGCTTTCTTT.

The V gene is TRBV30, the J gene TRBJ2-4; D may be TRBD1 (6 bases). Trimming removed 1 base from V and 3 bases from J, with 16 bases in between. The CDR3 is 16 amino acids. The V gene's germline CDR1 is GTSNPN and CDR2 SVGIG (reference sequence). The CDR3 region has the DNA TGTGCCTGGAGTGGGGGGCTCATATCTGGCAAAAACATTCAGTACTTC. Protein product: CAWSGGLISGKNIQYF.

The rearrangement uses TRBV7-2 and TRBJ2-5, with D uncertain. Germline V CDR1 and CDR2: SGHTA, FQGNSA. Trimming left V 2 bases short and J 7 bases short, with 8 bases between. There are 12 residues in the CDR3. The DNA for the CDR3 is TGTGCCAGCAGCTTATTAGTGGGGACCCAGTACTTC. It yields the protein CASSLLVGTQYF. Together with reference TRBV7-2 and TRBJ2-5, the CDR3 gives the full variable domain: GAGVSQSPSNKVTEKGKDVELRCDPISGHTALYWYRQSLGQGLEFLIYFQGNSAPDKSGLPSDRFSAERTGGSVSTLTIQRTQQEDSAVYLCASSLLVGTQYFGPGTRLLVL.

This chain links TRBV7-9 with TRBJ2-5; a possible D gene is TRBD2 (6 bases). Deletions cut 8 bases from V and 5 bases from J, with 9 bases between. The CDR3 has 11 amino acids. CDR1 is SEHNR, CDR2 FQNEAQ, per germline (reference sequence). The chain's CDR3 is CASAGQETQYF. Here the CDR3 DNA reads TGTGCCAGCGCGGGGCAGGAGACCCAGTACTTC.

Details on this clone: Other DNA sequences in this specimen translate into the identical CDR3. V gene TRBV2 combines with J gene TRBJ1-2, with D perhaps matching TRBD1 (5 bases). CDR3 length: 12 residues. Trimming took off 6 bases at V and 3 bases at J, with 8 bases between the two ends. The germline V gene has CDR1 SNHLY and CDR2 FYNNEI. In DNA form, the CDR3 reads TGTGCCAGCAGCGAACAGGACTATGGCTACACCTTC. It yields the protein CASSEQDYGYTF.

This clone was found a few times. V usage is TRBV11-2 and J usage is TRBJ2-2; tentative D call: TRBD1 (5 bases). V lost 7 bases and J 4 bases, leaving 16 bases between the germline ends. Germline CDR1 and CDR2: SGHAT and FQNNGV. The CDR3 covers 15 residues. The CDR3 loop reads CASILGAGSTGELFF. CDR3 nucleotides: TGTGCCAGCATCCTTGGGGCAGGAAGCACCGGGGAGCTGTTTTTT.

The chain uses TRBV9 and TRBJ2-7; D gene uncertain. CDR3 length: 11 amino acids. Trimming pared 3 bases from V and 9 bases from J, leaving 10 bases between. Germline V lookup: CDR1 SGDLS, CDR2 YYNGEE. As DNA, the CDR3 is TGTGCCAGCAGCGCGCAGAAGGGGCAGTACTTC. It encodes CASSAQKGQYF.

This chain joins TRBV7-9 and TRBJ2-3, with TRBD2 identical over 9 bases. With 1 base clipped from V and 6 bases from J, the junction kept 5 bases outside the gene matches. Germline-derived CDR1 and CDR2 are SEHNR and FQNEAQ (reference sequence). The CDR3 spans 15 residues. The CDR3 bases are TGTGCCAGCAGCTTAGGTCTAGCGGGAACGGATACGCAGTATTTT. It encodes CASSLGLAGTDTQYF.

A note on this clone: Other nucleotide sequences in the sample specify the same CDR3. The rearrangement joins TRBV19 to TRBJ1-5; 7 nucleotides match TRBD1. V lost 11 bases to trimming and J lost 4 bases; unmatched junction nucleotides: 8. Germline V gene data show CDR1 as LNHDA and CDR2 as SQIVND (reference sequence). This CDR3 has 13 residues. Written as DNA, the CDR3 is TGTGCCGCAGGCAGGGGGGGAAATCAGCCCCAGCATTTT. Amino acids: CAAGRGGNQPQHF.

The chain recombines TRBV5-4 with TRBJ2-3; D not certain. Germline CDR1 and CDR2: SGHNT and YYREEE (reference sequence). This CDR3 has 13 amino acids. V lost 2 bases to trimming and J lost 0 bases, with 4 bases between them. In DNA form, the CDR3 reads TGTGCCAGCAGCTTCCCTAGCACAGATACGCAGTATTTT. It encodes CASSFPSTDTQYF.

V is TRBV12-5 and J is TRBJ1-2, with a weak D call TRBD1 (5 bases). CDR3 length: 12 residues. V gave up 3 bases and J gave up 7 bases, with 9 bases separating them. Germline V lookup: CDR1 LGHNT, CDR2 FRNRAP. Written as DNA, the CDR3 is TGTGCTAGTGGTTTCCCCGGGGCTGGCTACACCTTC. This translates into CASGFPGAGYTF.

The chain has TRBV9 and TRBJ2-3, with D tentatively TRBD2 (5 bases). V dropped 3 bases and J dropped 2 bases, with 19 bases sitting between them. CDR3 length: 17 amino acids. Germline V lookup: CDR1 SGDLS, CDR2 YYNGEE. The CDR3 region is CASSAQKAGEITDTQYF. The DNA of the CDR3 is TGTGCCAGCAGCGCTCAAAAGGCCGGGGAGATCACAGATACGCAGTATTTT.